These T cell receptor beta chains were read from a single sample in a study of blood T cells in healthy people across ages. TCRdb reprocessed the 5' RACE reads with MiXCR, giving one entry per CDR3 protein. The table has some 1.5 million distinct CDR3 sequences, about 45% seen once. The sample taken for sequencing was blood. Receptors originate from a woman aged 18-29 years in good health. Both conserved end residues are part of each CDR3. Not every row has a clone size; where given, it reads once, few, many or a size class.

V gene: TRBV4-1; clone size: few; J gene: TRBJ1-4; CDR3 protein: CASSQLVREKLFF
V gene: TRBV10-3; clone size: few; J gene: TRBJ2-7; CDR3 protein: CAIRPVGGEQYF
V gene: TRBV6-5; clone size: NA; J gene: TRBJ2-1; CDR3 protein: CASSRLVHGNEQFF
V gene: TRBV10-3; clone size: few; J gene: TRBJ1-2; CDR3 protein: CAISPGQGTYGYTF
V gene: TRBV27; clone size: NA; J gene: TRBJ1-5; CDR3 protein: CASSPLTGVGQPQHF
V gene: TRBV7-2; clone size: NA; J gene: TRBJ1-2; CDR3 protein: CASSLSAGDGINYGYTF
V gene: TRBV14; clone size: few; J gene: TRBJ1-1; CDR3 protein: CASSQRTGLNTEAFF
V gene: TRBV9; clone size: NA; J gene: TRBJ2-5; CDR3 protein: CASSVAPRGQEAQYF
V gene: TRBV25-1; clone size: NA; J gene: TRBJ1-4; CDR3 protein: CASSDSGTGDEKLFF
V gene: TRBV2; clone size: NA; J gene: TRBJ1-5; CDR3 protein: CASSERTGFNQPQHF
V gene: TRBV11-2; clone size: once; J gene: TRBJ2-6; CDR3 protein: CASSSGKLIGPISGANVLTF
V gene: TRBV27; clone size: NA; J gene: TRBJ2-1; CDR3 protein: CASSRDRVADEQFF
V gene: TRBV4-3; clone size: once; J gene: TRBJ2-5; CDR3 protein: CASSQERRDQETQYF
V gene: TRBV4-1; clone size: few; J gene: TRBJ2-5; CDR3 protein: CASSHGTAGNYNEQYF
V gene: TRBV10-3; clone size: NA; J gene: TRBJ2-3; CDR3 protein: CAISGIRGGTDTQYF
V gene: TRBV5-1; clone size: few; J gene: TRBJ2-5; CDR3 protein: CASSLRDRENNEQYF
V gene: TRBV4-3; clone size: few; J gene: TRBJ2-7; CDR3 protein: CASSQDEGLAGLYNEQYF
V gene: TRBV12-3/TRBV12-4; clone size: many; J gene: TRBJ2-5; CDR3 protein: CASSQDREETQYF
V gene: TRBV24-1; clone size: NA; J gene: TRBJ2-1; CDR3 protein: CATSDLGYSSYNEQFF
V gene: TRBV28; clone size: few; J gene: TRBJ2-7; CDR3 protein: CASSLWGRPTHSAGQYF
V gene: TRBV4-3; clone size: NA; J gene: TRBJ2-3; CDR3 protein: CASSQSPGTDTQYF